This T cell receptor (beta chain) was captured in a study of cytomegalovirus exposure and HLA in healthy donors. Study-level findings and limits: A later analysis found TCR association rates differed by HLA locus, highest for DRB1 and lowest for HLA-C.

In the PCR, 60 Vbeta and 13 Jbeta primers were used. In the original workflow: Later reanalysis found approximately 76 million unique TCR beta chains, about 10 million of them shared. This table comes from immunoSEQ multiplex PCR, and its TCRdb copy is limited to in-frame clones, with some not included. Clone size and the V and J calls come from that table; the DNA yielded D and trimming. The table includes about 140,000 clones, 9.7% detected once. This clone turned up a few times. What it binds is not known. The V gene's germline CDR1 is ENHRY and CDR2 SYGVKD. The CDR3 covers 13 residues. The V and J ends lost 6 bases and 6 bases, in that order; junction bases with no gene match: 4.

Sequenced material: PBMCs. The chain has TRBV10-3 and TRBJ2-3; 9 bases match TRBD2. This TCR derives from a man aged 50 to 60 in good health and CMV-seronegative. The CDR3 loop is CAISGGRGDTQYF. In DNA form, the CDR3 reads TGTGCCATCAGCGGCGGGAGGGGGGATACGCAGTATTTT.